These 2 T cell receptor beta chains share one sample of origin, sequenced in a study of T-cell memory formation after mild COVID-19. TCRdb re-analysed the 5' RACE reads in MiXCR, keeping a single row per CDR3 protein. In the table there are about 470,000 distinct CDR3 sequences, around a quarter of which are singletons. Sequenced input: PBMCs or a T cell subset sorted from them (not recorded which). The source is an adult woman who had mild COVID-19 (a few samples of this study predate the infection). Cell type and time point are not known.

This clonotype was seen only a few times. The rearrangement joins TRBV28 to TRBJ2-1, with D perhaps matching TRBD1 (6 bases). Trimming cost V 5 bases and J 6 bases, with 32 bases left between them. CDR3 size: 20 residues. Germline CDR1 MDHEN, CDR2 SYDVKM. The CDR3 spells CASSPREPENGDTLSNEQFF. CDR3 in DNA: TGTGCCAGCAGTCCCCGTGAGCCGGAAAATGGGGACACCCTAAGCAATGAGCAGTTCTTC.

This clonotype came up a few times. V gene TRBV25-1 combines with J gene TRBJ2-1, with 8 bases matching TRBD2. Trimming took 2 bases from V and 7 from J; bases not matched to a gene: 16. The CDR3 covers 18 residues. Germline V gene data show CDR1 as MGHDK and CDR2 as SYGVNS. CDR3 DNA sequence: TGTGCCAGCAGTGAACCCAGCGGGAGTCGTGGGGTTGTGAATGAGCAGTTCTTC. The encoded protein is CASSEPSGSRGVVNEQFF.